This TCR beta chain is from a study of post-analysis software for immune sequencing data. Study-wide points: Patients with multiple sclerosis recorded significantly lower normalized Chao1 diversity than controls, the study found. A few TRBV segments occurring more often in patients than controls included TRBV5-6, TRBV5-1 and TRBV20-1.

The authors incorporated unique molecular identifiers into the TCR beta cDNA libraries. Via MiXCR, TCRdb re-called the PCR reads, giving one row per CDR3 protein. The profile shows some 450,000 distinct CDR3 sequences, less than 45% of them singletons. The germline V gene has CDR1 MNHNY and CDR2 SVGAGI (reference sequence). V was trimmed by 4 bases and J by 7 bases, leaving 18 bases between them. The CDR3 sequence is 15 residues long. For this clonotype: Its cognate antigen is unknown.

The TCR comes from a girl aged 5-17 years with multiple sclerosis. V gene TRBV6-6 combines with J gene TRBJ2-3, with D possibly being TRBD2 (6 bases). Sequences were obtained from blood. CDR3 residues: CASSLLGGAGNTQYF. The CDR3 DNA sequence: TGTGCCAGCAGTTTACTCGGAGGCGCGGGAAATACGCAGTATTTT.